This T cell receptor (beta chain) was retrieved from a study of cytomegalovirus exposure and HLA in healthy donors. The study's findings and limits: A later analysis linked a missense variant in DCLRE1C to the trimming of TCR beta V and J genes. In the analysis, some V segments, TRBV6-2 and TRBV6-3 included, were excluded as indistinguishable. Later work found most CMV-associated TCR beta chains apparently HLA-restricted.

A word on this clone: Its antigen remains unknown.

Trimming took off 3 bases at V and 6 bases at J, with 11 bases between the two ends. The CDR3 consists of 13 residues. Germline V lookup: CDR1 GTSNPN, CDR2 SVGIG (reference sequence). The study ran its PCR with 60 Vbeta and 13 Jbeta primers. Method: immunoSEQ multiplex PCR; TCRdb's copy keeps in-frame clones and lacks some. The sample includes approximately 170,000 clones. Sequencing used PBMCs. The chain combines TRBV30 with TRBJ1-4, with D tentatively TRBD1 (6 bases). This clonotype was obtained from a woman between 18 and 29 years old in good health and CMV-seropositive. This CDR3 is CAWRGDMHEKLFF. The CDR3 DNA reads TGTGCCTGGAGGGGGGACATGCATGAAAAACTGTTTTTT.